This section outlines one T cell receptor beta chain sequence together with its context. Its antigen is as yet unknown. CDR3 length equals 15 residues. V shed 0 bases and J shed 2 bases, with 14 bases lying between them. Germline lookup yields CDR1 DFQATT and CDR2 SNEGSKA (reference sequence). This entry belongs to a study of identical twins. General observations from the study: Excess sharing between twins was weaker in beta out-of-frame sequences.

Each donor was a healthy Caucasian. The authors used template switching to add a universal primer site and gave cDNA unique molecular identifiers. TCRdb reprocessed the 5' RACE reads with MiXCR, giving one entry per CDR3 protein. This sample has some 1,600,000 distinct CDR3 sequences; about 32% occur once, and the top ten carry around 0.25%. The source of this sequence is a newborn girl in good health. This chain uses TRBV20-1 with TRBJ2-7, with D tentatively TRBD1 or TRBD2 (5 bases each). The material sequenced was cord blood. The CDR3: CSARDPRDRTYEQYF. The CDR3 DNA reads as TGCAGTGCTAGAGATCCCCGGGACCGCACCTACGAGCAGTACTTC.